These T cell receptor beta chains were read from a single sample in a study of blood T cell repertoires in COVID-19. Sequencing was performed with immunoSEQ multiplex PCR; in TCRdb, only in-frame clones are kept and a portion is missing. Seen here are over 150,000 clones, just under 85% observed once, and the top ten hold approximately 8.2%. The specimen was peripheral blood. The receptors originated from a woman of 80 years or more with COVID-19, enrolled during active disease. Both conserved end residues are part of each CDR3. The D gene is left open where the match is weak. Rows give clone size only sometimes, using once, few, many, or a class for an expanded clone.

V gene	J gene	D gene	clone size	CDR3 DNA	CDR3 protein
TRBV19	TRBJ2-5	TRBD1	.	TGTGCCAGTGGCAGGGGGAGAGAGACCCAGTACTTC	CASGRGRETQYF
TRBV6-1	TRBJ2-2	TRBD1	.	TGTGCCAGCAGTGAAGGGACAGGGGGCCTCTTCTCCGGGGAGCTGTTTTTT	CASSEGTGGLFSGELFF
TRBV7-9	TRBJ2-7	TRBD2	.	TGTGCCAGCAGCTTAACGACTAGCGGGGGCTACGAGCAGTACTTC	CASSLTTSGGYEQYF
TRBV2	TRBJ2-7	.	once	TGTGCCAGCAGAGGGGGAGGGGCTATCATTTACGAGCAGTACTTC	CASRGGGAIIYEQYF
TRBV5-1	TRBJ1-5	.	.	TGCGCCAGCAGCTTGGACGGCGTCGGGGGTCAGCCCCAGCATTTT	CASSLDGVGGQPQHF
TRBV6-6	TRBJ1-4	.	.	TGTGCCAGCAGGACTACCCACAGGGAGATAGGCGAAAAACTGTTTTTT	CASRTTHREIGEKLFF
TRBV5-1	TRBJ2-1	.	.	TGCGCCAGCAGCTTGATTACGGGGAGAACCTACAATGAGCAGTTCTTC	CASSLITGRTYNEQFF
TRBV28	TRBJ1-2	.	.	TGTGCCAGCAGTTCTTCTACGCGAGGCTACACCTTC	CASSSSTRGYTF
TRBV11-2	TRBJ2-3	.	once	TGTGCCAGCAGCTTAGGCAGATACACAGATACGCAGTATTTT	CASSLGRYTDTQYF
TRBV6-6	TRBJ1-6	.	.	TGTGCCAGCAGTCCAGGGGAGCGGTCACCCCTCCACTTT	CASSPGERSPLHF
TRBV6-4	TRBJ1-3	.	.	TGTGCCAGCAGTGACTCCCAGTTCTCTGGAAACACCATATATTTT	CASSDSQFSGNTIYF
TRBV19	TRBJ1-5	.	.	TGTGCCAGTAGCACGACAGGAGTGGGCAATCAGCCCCAGCATTTT	CASSTTGVGNQPQHF
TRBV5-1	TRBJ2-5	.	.	TGCGCCAGCAGCTTGACTTACCACCAGTACTTC	CASSLTYHQYF
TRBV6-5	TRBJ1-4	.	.	TGTGCCAGCGCCACCGCTTGGCCCCTGAATGAAAAACTGTTTTTT	CASATAWPLNEKLFF
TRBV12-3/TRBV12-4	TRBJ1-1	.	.	TGTGCCAGCAGCCGCAGGGGCAACACTGAAGCTTTCTTT	CASSRRGNTEAFF
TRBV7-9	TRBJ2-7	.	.	TGTGCCAGCAGCCTCCCAGGCTACGAGCAGTACTTC	CASSLPGYEQYF
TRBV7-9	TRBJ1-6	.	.	TGTGCCAGCAGCTGGTGGCAGGAGGGTTCACCCCTCCACTTT	CASSWWQEGSPLHF
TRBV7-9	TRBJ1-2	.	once	TGTGCCAGCAGCTTCGGGACATCCTCGGGTGGCTACACCTTC	CASSFGTSSGGYTF
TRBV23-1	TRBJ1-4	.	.	TGCGCCAGCAGTCACCCCGGACTGACTAATGAAAAACTGTTTTTT	CASSHPGLTNEKLFF
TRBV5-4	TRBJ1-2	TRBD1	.	TGTGCCAGCAGCTTGGATACGCAGGGGGGAGGCTACACCTTC	CASSLDTQGGGYTF
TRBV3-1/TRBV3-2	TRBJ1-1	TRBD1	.	TGTGCCAGCAGCTGGACAGGGAACACTGAAGCTTTCTTT	CASSWTGNTEAFF
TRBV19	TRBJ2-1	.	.	TGTGCCAGTACAATCGAGGGCAGGGGATACAATGAGCAGTTCTTC	CASTIEGRGYNEQFF
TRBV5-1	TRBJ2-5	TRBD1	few	TGCGCCAGCAGCCCTGGGACAGAGACACAAGAGACCCAGTACTTC	CASSPGTETQETQYF
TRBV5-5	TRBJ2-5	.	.	TGTGCCAGCAGCTTTCACAGTTCGGAGACCCAGTACTTC	CASSFHSSETQYF
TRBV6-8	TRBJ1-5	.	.	TGTGCCAACCTAACAGGACAGCCCCAGCATTTT	CANLTGQPQHF
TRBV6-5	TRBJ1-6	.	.	TGTGCCAGTATTAGCTCCTATAATTCACCCCTCCACTTT	CASISSYNSPLHF
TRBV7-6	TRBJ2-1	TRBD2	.	TGTGCCAGCAGCTTGACTAGCGGGAGGCGGGATGAGCAGTTCTTC	CASSLTSGRRDEQFF
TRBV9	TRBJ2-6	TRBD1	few	TGTGCCAGCAGCGTAGCGGCAGGGGGTGGGGCCAACGTCCTGACTTTC	CASSVAAGGGANVLTF
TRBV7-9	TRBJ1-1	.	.	TGTGCCAGCAGCTTAGCGGCTGGCGGGGAGGGTATGACTGAAGCTTTCTTT	CASSLAAGGEGMTEAFF
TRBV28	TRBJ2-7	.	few	TGTGCCAGCAGTTTGGGGAGACCACTTAACGAGCAGTACTTC	CASSLGRPLNEQYF
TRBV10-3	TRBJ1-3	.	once	TGTGCCATCAGCGCCCTACCGAGCTCTGGAAACACCATATATTTT	CAISALPSSGNTIYF
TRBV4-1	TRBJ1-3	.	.	TGCGCCAGCAGCCAAGACCGTCGAAACACCATATATTTT	CASSQDRRNTIYF
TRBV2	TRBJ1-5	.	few	TGTGCCAGCAGTGAAAGGGAGGGACAAAGCAATCAGCCCCAGCATTTT	CASSEREGQSNQPQHF
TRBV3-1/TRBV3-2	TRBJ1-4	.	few	TGTGCCAGCAGCCATCACGGGAGTGAAAAACTGTTTTTT	CASSHHGSEKLFF
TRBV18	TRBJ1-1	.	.	TGTGCCAGCCACGTTGAGGGAATCATGAACACTGAAGCTTTCTTT	CASHVEGIMNTEAFF
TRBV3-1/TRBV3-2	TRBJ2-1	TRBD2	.	TGTGCCAGCAGCCAAGATCTTTCAGGGCGGGGGAGGACCCATCACAATGAGCAGTTCTTC	CASSQDLSGRGRTHHNEQFF
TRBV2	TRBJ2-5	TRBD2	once	TGTGCCAGCACCCCAGGGACTAGCGGGGAGACCCAGTACTTC	CASTPGTSGETQYF
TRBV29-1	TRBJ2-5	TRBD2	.	TGCAGCGTGGGACTAGGCGATGAGACCCAGTACTTC	CSVGLGDETQYF
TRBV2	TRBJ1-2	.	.	TGTGCCAGCAGTTCGACAGGTTCCCTAGGTGGCTACACCTTC	CASSSTGSLGGYTF
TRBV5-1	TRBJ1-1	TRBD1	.	TGCGCCAGCCGACAGGGACCGAACACTGAAGCTTTCTTT	CASRQGPNTEAFF
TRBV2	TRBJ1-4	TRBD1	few	TGTGCCAGCGTCCCGGGACAGGGAGGTGGCGAAAAACTGTTTTTT	CASVPGQGGGEKLFF
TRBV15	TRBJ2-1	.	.	TGTGCCACCAGCAGAGATTTGGCCCGGGAACTGTTCTTC	CATSRDLARELFF
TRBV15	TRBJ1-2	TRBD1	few	TGTGCCACCAGCAAAGGGACAGTCACCGCAGACACCTTC	CATSKGTVTADTF
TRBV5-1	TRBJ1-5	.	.	TGCGCCAGCAGTCTGTTAGGGGATCAGCCCCAGCATTTT	CASSLLGDQPQHF
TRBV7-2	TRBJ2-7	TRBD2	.	TGTGCCAGCGGGAAGAGCGGGACGGGTGAGCAGTACTTC	CASGKSGTGEQYF
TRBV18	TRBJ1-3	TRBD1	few	TGTGCCAGCTCACCCCTTGCCCTAGCGGGGACAGGTTACGGAAACACCATATATTTT	CASSPLALAGTGYGNTIYF
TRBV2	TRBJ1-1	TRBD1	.	TGTGCCAGCAGTGTGGTGGGACAGGGAAGTGAAGCTTTCTTT	CASSVVGQGSEAFF
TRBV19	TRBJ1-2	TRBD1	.	TGTGCCAGTAAGGACAGGGTCCGGGGCTACACCTTC	CASKDRVRGYTF